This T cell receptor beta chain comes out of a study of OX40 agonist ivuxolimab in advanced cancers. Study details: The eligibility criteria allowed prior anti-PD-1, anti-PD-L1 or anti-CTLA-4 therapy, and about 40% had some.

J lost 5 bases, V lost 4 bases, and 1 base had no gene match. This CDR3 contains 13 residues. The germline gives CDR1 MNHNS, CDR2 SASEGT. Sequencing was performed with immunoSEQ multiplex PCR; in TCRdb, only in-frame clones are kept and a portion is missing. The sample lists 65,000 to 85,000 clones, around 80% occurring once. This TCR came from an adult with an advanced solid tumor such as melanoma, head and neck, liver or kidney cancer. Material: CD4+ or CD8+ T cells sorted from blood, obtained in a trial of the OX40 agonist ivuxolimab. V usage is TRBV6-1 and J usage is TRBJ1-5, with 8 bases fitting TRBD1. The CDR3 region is CASSAGGDQPQHF. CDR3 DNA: TGTGCCAGCAGTGCAGGGGGCGATCAGCCCCAGCATTTT.